Listed here is a single T cell receptor (beta chain). Its antigen is not known. The assay was immunoSEQ multiplex PCR, and TCRdb's table has in-frame clones only and misses some. This sample yields roughly 650,000 clones, of which roughly 96% are seen a single time; roughly 0.12% belongs to the top ten. The source of the sample is a study of shared clonotypes between healthy human individuals. The CDR3 spans 15 residues. Trimming at V came to 4 bases and at J to 2 bases, leaving 3 bases not matched to a gene. Per the germline V gene, CDR1 is SEHNR and CDR2 is FQNEAQ (reference sequence). Study results and limitations: The study found lower generation probabilities in non-shared clonotypes than in those shared by all four donors. Estimated richness values were generally larger in naive subsets than in memory subsets.

Naive CD8 populations comprised CD45RO-negative cells positively selected for CCR7, excluding terminally differentiated effector memory CD45RA+ cells. The specimen sequenced was naive CD8+ T cells sorted from blood. The chain combines TRBV7-9 with TRBJ1-4; 8 nucleotides align to TRBD1. This clonotype was obtained from a woman aged 25 to 39 in good health. CDR3 region: CASSSRQGTNEKLFF. Here the CDR3 DNA reads TGTGCCAGCAGCTCCCGACAGGGGACTAATGAAAAACTGTTTTTT.